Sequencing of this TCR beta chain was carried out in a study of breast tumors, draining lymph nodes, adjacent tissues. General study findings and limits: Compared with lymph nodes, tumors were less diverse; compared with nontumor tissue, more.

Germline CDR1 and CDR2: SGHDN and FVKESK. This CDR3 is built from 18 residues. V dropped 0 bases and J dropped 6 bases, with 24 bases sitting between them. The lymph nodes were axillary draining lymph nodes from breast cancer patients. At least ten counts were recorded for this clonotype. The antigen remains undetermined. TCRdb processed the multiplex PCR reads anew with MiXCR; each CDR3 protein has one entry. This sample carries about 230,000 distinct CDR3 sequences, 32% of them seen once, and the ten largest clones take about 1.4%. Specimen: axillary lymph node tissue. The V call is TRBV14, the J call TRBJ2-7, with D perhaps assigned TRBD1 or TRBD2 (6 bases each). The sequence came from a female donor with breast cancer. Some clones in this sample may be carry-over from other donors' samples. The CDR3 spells CASSQDRGQGVLLGEQYF. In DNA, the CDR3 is TGTGCCAGCAGCCAAGATCGGGGGCAAGGAGTGCTGCTTGGCGAGCAGTACTTC.